This T cell receptor beta chain was observed in a study of blood T cell repertoires in COVID-19. Per the original methods: Reference gene primers were amplified, and this amplification served to estimate nucleated cell counts. Profiled with immunoSEQ multiplex PCR; TCRdb holds only in-frame clones, not every one. V, J and clone size are taken as reported in that table, and D and trimming were inferred from the DNA itself. The repertoire holds around 300,000 clones, with 89% as singletons. The CDR3 spans 16 residues. CDR1 is SNHLY and CDR2 is FYNNEI in the germline V gene. The J segment lost 9 bases and the V segment lost 10 bases, leaving 16 bases of the junction unmatched. Ages ranged from about 18 to 89 years, with residence in 24 US areas. Participants' reported clinical history set cohort assignment.

This TCR was sampled from a middle-aged woman who had recovered from COVID-19. Sequencing input: PBMCs or T cells enriched from blood (not recorded which). The chain employs TRBV2 and TRBJ1-6; TRBD1 agrees at 9 bases. The CDR3 region has the DNA TGTGCCACCTATACAGTTCCGGGACAGGGCACTTCACCCCTCCACTTT. The encoded protein is CATYTVPGQGTSPLHF.